This T cell receptor (beta chain) appears in the sequencing data of a study of blood T cell repertoires in COVID-19. About the study: Samples came from the United States, Italy and Spain, spanning acute and convalescent COVID-19. Sources were T cells, B-cell-depleted T cells, or PBMCs; the material itself was cDNA or gDNA.

The length of the CDR3 is 13 residues. Germline V gives CDR1 ENHRY, CDR2 SYGVKD. Trimming took 11 bases from V and 10 from J, leaving 18 bases between them. Clones were sequenced by immunoSEQ multiplex PCR, and TCRdb holds only the in-frame ones, with some missing. The data show 150,000 to 200,000 clones, around nine tenths seen once. The origin of this receptor is a man aged 18 to 29 with active or convalescent COVID-19. The chain carries TRBV10-3 and TRBJ1-6, with D tentatively TRBD1 (5 bases). The material sequenced was peripheral blood. The CDR3 is CAVGVGGRSPLHF. The DNA for the CDR3 is TGTGCCGTCGGGGTCGGGGGTAGATCACCCCTCCACTTT.